This TCR beta chain was sequenced in a study of T cell repertoires in cytomegalovirus infection. Study-wide points: Clonotypes of TCR beta that were HLA-C-restricted and CMV-specific dominated the ex vivo response. Summed frequency of shared TCR beta families picked out CMV carriers who also had the relevant HLA.

MiXCR, applied by TCRdb to the reads, yields one record per CDR3 protein. This table holds roughly 230,000 distinct CDR3 sequences, approximately 6.7% found once. On this clonotype itself: As yet, its antigen is unknown.

This sequence was found in a human donor in good health (CMV status not recorded). Some clones in this sample may be carry-over from other donors' samples. The material sequenced was PBMCs.

The CDR3 DNA is TGCAGTGCTAGCCGACAGTGGAACACTGAAGCTTTCTTT. This encodes CSASRQWNTEAFF. The V call is TRBV20-1, the J call TRBJ1-1, with a weak D call TRBD1 (5 bases). The germline gives CDR1 DFQATT, CDR2 SNEGSKA (reference sequence). V gave up 3 bases and J gave up 1 base, with 9 bases separating them. The CDR3 covers 13 residues.